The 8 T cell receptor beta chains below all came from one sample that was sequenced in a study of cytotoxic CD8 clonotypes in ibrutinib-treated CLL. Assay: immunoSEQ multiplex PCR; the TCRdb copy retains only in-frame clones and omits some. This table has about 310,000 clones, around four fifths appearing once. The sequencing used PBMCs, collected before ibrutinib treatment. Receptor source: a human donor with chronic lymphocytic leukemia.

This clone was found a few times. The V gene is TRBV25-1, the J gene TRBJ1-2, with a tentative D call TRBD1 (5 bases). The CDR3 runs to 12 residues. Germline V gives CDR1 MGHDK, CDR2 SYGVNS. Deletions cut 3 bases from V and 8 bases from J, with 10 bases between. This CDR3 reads CASSDLGEGYTF. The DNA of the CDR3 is TGTGCCAGCAGTGACCTGGGGGAAGGCTACACCTTC.

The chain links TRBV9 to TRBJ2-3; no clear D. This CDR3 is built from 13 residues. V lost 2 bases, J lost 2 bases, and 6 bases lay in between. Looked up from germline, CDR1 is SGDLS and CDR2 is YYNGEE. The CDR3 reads CASSVSLTDTQYF. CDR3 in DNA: TGTGCCAGCAGCGTGAGTCTCACAGATACGCAGTATTTT.

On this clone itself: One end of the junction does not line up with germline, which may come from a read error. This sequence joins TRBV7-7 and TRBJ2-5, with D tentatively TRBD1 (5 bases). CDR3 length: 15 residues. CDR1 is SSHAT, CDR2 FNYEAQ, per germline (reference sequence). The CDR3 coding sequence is TGTGCTAGCAGCTTTTTCAGGACCCCAGGGGAGACCCAGTACTTC. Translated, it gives CASSFFRTPGETQYF.

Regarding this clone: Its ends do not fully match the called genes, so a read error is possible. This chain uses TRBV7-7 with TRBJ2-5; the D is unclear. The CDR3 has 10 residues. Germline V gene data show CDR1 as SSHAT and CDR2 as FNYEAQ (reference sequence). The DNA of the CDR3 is TGTGCTAGCAGCTTAGCTGCTTTATACTTC. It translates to CASSLAALYF.

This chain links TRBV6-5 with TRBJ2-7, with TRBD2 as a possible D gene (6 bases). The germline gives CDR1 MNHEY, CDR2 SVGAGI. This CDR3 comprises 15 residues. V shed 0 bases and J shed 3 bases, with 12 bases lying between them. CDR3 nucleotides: TGTGCCAGCAGTTACTCGGGGGGAAGTGTCTACGAGCAGTACTTC. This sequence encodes CASSYSGGSVYEQYF.

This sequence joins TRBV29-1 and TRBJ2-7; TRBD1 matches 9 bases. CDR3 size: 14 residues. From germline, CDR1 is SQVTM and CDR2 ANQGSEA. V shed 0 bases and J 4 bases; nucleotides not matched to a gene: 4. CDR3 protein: CSVEEDRGDYEQYF. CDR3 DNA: TGCAGCGTTGAAGAGGACAGGGGTGATTACGAGCAGTACTTC.

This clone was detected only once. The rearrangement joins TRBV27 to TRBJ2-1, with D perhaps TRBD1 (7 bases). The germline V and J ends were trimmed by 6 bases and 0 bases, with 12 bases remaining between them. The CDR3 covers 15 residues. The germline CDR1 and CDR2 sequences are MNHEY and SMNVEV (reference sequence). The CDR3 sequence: CASSPGGLSYNEQFF. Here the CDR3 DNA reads TGTGCCAGCAGCCCAGGGGGGCTCTCCTACAATGAGCAGTTCTTC.

In DNA, the CDR3 is TGTGCCAGCAGTTTATCGTGGGTCTCTAATGAAAAACTGTTTTTT. Translating gives CASSLSWVSNEKLFF. The V gene is TRBV27, the J gene TRBJ1-4; no clear D gene. CDR1 MNHEY and CDR2 SMNVEV come from the germline V gene (reference sequence). The CDR3 is 15 residues long. V was cut by 0 bases and J by 3 bases, with 8 bases left in between. Full variable domain (rest looked up from reference TRBV27 and TRBJ1-4): EAQVTQNPRYLITVTGKKLTVTCSQNMNHEYMSWYRQDPGLGLRQIYYSMNVEVTDKGDVPEGYKVSRKEKRNFPLILESPSPNQTSLYFCASSLSWVSNEKLFFGSGTQLSVL.